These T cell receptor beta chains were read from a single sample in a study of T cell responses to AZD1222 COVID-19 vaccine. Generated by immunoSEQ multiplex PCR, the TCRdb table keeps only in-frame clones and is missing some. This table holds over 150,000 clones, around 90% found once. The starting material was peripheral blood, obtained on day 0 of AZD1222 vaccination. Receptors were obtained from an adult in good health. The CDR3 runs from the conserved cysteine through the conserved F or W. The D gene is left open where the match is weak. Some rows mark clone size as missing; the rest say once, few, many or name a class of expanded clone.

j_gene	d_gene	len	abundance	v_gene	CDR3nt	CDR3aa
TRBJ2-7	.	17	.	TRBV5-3	TGTGCCAGAAGCTTGGAGGAGGGGGCAGTCCCCCCCTACGAGCAGTACTTC	CARSLEEGAVPPYEQYF
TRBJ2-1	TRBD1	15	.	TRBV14	TGTGCCAGCAGCCAAGACAGGGGGCAGTACAATGAGCAGTTCTTC	CASSQDRGQYNEQFF
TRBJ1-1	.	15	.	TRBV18	TGTGCCAGCTCACCACCCGGGGTTCCGAACACTGAAGCTTTCTTT	CASSPPGVPNTEAFF
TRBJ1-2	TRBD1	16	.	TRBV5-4	TGTGCCAGCAGCTACGGACAGGCCCAGGGAACCTATGGCTACACCTTC	CASSYGQAQGTYGYTF
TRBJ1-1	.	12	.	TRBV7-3	TGTGCCAGCAGCTCCCCTCCAGCCGGAGCTTTCTTT	CASSSPPAGAFF
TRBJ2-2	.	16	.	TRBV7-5	TGTGTCAGAAGCTTGATGGTTCCGGGTCACACCGGGGAGCTGTTTTTT	CVRSLMVPGHTGELFF
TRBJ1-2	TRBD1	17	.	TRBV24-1	TGTGCCACCAGTGATTTTTTCGGACAGGTTACTAACTATGGCTACACCTTC	CATSDFFGQVTNYGYTF
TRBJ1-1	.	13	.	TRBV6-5	TGTGCCAGCAGTTACGCCCAGTACACTGAAGCTTTCTTT	CASSYAQYTEAFF
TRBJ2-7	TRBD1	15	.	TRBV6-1	TGTGCCAGCAGTGAAGGGACAGGGGGCTCTGATGAGCAGTACTTC	CASSEGTGGSDEQYF
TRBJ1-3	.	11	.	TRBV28	TGTGCCAGCAGTTACCCGAACACCATATATTTT	CASSYPNTIYF
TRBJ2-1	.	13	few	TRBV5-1	TGCGCCAGCAGCTTGGAGGGGCTTAATGAGCAGTTCTTC	CASSLEGLNEQFF
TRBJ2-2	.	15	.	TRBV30	TGTGCCTGGAATCTGGTCAGGGGGGACACCGGGGAGCTGTTTTTT	CAWNLVRGDTGELFF
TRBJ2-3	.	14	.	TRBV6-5	TGTGCCAGCAGTTCCAGGGGCCGCACAGATACGCAGTATTTT	CASSSRGRTDTQYF
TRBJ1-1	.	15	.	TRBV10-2	TGCGCCAGCAGACCAGCAGGGGCGGTGGACACTGAAGCTTTCTTT	CASRPAGAVDTEAFF
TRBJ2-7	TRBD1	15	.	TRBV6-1	TGTGCCAGCAGTGACACCGGGACAGGGGGGCTCGGGCAGTACTTC	CASSDTGTGGLGQYF
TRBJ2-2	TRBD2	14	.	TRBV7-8	TGTGCCAGCAGCTGGGGGAGGGCCACCGGGGAGCTGTTTTTT	CASSWGRATGELFF
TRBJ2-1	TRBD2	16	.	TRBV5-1	TGCGCCAGCAGCTTGCCCAGCGGGAGCATCTACAATGAGCAGTTCTTC	CASSLPSGSIYNEQFF
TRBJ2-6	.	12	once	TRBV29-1	TGCAGCGTTGAACGGGGGGCCAACGTCCTGACTTTC	CSVERGANVLTF
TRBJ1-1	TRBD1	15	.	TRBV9	TGTGCCAGCACAGAGGGGGCTCTGGAGAACACTGAAGCTTTCTTT	CASTEGALENTEAFF
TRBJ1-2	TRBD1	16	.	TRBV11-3	TGTGCCAGAAAGGGGGCAGGGGCCCGGGGTCCATATGGCTACACCTTC	CARKGAGARGPYGYTF
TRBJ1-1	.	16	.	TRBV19	TGTGCCAGTAGTATGCCCCGGGCAGCCTCGAACACTGAAGCTTTCTTT	CASSMPRAASNTEAFF
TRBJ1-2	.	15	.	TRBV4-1	TGCGCCAGCAGCCAACGGGGTAGGTTCAGCGATGGCTACACCTTC	CASSQRGRFSDGYTF
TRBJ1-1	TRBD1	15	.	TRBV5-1	TGCGCCAGCAGCTTGGGTGACAGGGGGAACACTGAAGCTTTCTTT	CASSLGDRGNTEAFF
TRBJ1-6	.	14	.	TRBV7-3	TGTGCCAGCAGCTCCCTACCGGTAAATTCACCCCTCCACTTT	CASSSLPVNSPLHF
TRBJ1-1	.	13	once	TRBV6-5	TGTGCCAGCAGTTCGGGACGGAACACTGAAGCTTTCTTT	CASSSGRNTEAFF
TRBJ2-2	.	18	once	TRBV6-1	TGTGCCAGCAGTGAGTATGACGCGGGTGATACGAACACCGGGGAGCTGTTTTTT	CASSEYDAGDTNTGELFF
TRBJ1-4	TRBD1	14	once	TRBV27	TGTGCCAGCAGTTCAGGGGGTACTAATGAAAAACTGTTTTTT	CASSSGGTNEKLFF
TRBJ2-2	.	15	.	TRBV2	TGTGCCAGCAGCGCCCAGGACGGAGTCACCGGGGAGCTGTTTTTT	CASSAQDGVTGELFF
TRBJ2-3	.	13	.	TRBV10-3	TGTGCCATCACGTCGGGGTCACCGGGGACGCAGTATTTT	CAITSGSPGTQYF
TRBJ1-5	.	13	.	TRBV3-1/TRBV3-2	TGTGCCAGCAGTCTTTTAGGCGAGCAGCCCCAGCATTTT	CASSLLGEQPQHF
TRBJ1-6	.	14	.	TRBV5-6	TGTGCCAGCAGCTTGACCGGGGGTCATTCACCCCTCCACTTT	CASSLTGGHSPLHF
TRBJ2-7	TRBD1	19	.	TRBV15	TGTGCCACCAGCACCCCCGGGACAGGGGGCGTGAGGATTTCCTACGAGCAGTACTTC	CATSTPGTGGVRISYEQYF
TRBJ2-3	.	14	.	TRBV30	TGTGCCTGGAGTGTAGGAGGGACCAGAGATACGCAGTATTTT	CAWSVGGTRDTQYF
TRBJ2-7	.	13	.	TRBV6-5	TGTGCCAGCAGTCCGCCCACCTCCACCGAGCAGTACTTC	CASSPPTSTEQYF
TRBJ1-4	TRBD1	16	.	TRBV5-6	TGTGCCAGCAGCTTGCTAGGGACAGCAACTAATGAAAAACTGTTTTTT	CASSLLGTATNEKLFF
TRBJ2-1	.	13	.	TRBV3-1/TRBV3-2	TGTGCCAGCAGCCAAGATGGAGGGGGTCGGCAGTTCTTC	CASSQDGGGRQFF
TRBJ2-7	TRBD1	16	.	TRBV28	TGTGCCAGCAGTTTATTCGGACAGGGGGCGGGTTACGAGCAGTACTTC	CASSLFGQGAGYEQYF
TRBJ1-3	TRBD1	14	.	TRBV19	TGTGCCAGTAGATTACAGGGGTCTGGAAACACCATATATTTT	CASRLQGSGNTIYF
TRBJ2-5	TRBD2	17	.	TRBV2	TGTGCCAGCAGTGAAAACGGGGCTAGCGGGGGTAAAGAGACCCAGTACTTC	CASSENGASGGKETQYF
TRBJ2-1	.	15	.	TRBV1	TGCACCAGCAGCCAAGGAGGCTGCGGCTACAATGAGCAGTTCTTC	CTSSQGGCGYNEQFF
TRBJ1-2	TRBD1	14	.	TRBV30	TGTGCCTGGAGTGCCCCGGGGGACAGGGGCCGTTCCTTCTTC	CAWSAPGDRGRSFF
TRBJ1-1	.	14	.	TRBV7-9	TGTGCCAGCAGCTTAGTTCGGCTAAACACTGAAGCTTTCTTT	CASSLVRLNTEAFF
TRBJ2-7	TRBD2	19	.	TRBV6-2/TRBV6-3	TGTGCCAGCAGTTACCTACCCGGACTAGCGGGAGAAGGGGACAACGAGCAGTACTTC	CASSYLPGLAGEGDNEQYF
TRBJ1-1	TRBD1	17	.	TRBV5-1	TGCGCCAGCAGCTCGTCACAGGGGGCTGGTATGAACACTGAAGCTTTCTTT	CASSSSQGAGMNTEAFF
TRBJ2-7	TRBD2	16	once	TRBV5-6	TGTGCCAGCAGCTTGCGTGCTAGCGGGAGCTCCTACGAGCAGTACTTC	CASSLRASGSSYEQYF
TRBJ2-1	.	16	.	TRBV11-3	TGTGCCAGCAGCCCAGGTGGCGGAAGCTCCTACAATGAGCAGTTCTTC	CASSPGGGSSYNEQFF
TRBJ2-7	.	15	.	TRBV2	TGTGCCAGCAGTGAAGAACAGATCCTTACCTACGAGCAGTACTTC	CASSEEQILTYEQYF
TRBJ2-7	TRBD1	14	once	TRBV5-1	TGCGCCAGCAGCTTGGCGGTAACAGGGGGTGAGCAGTACTTC	CASSLAVTGGEQYF
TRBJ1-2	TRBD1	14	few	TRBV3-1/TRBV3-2	TGTGCCAGCAGCCAACCAGACAGGGCTCAAGGCTACACCTTC	CASSQPDRAQGYTF
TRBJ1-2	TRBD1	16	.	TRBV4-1	TGCGCCAGCAGCCAAGGTCCAGGGGGCTCTAACTATGGCTACACCTTC	CASSQGPGGSNYGYTF
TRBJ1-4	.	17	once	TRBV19	TGTGCCAGTAGTATAGTGAGAGGCCCCCCGGCGGGTGAAAAACTGTTTTTT	CASSIVRGPPAGEKLFF
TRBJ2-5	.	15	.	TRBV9	TGTGCCAGCAGCGTAGGACAAGGGGCGCGAGAGACCCAGTACTTC	CASSVGQGARETQYF
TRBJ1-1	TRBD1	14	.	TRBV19	TGTGCCAGTACTCACTCCGCCGGGACAGATGAAGCTTTCTTT	CASTHSAGTDEAFF
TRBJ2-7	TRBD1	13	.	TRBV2	TGTGCCAGCAGGCCCGGGACAGGGGCCGAGCAGTACTTC	CASRPGTGAEQYF
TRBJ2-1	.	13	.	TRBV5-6	TGTGCCAGCAGCACTTGGACGGTGAATGAGCAGTTCTTC	CASSTWTVNEQFF
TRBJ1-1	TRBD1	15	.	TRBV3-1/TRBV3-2	TGTGCCAGCAGCCAAGGAAGACAGGGGGCCACTGAAGCTTTCTTT	CASSQGRQGATEAFF
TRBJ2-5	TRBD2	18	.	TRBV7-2	TGTGCCAGCAGCTTAGCGACTAGCGGGCCCAATAGGGGGGAGACCCAGTACTTC	CASSLATSGPNRGETQYF
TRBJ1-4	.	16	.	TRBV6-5	TGTGCCAGCAGTTACGGGCAGTGGGGGGCCAATGAAAAACTGTTTTTT	CASSYGQWGANEKLFF